A selection of T cell receptor beta chains follows, all from one sample in a study of glioma-infiltrating T cells. TCRdb used MiXCR to reprocess the multiplex PCR reads, holding one entry per CDR3 protein. The sample has more than 100,000 distinct CDR3 sequences, about 30% seen once; the top ten hold 44%. Sequencing was done on a sample of glioma tissue, nonneoplastic brain tissue, or PBMCs (not recorded which). All receptors come from a human donor with low-grade glioma or glioblastoma, undergoing nonglioma brain surgery, or in good health (not recorded which). Both conserved end residues are part of each CDR3. Each record gives: V gene, clone size, J gene, D gene, CDR3 protein. A D gene is named only where the DNA matches it firmly. Clone size is shown for a subset of rows, as once, few, many or a class of expanded clone.

TRBV12-3/TRBV12-4	.	TRBJ2-5	.	CASSLPHIPQYF
TRBV7-3	few	TRBJ2-1	.	CASSSGGGKYNEQFF
TRBV28	many	TRBJ1-6	TRBD1	CASNPGQRLNSPLHF
TRBV28	many	TRBJ2-1	.	CASTPTVPKTYNEQFF
TRBV27	many	TRBJ2-7	.	CASSLRQFHEQYF
TRBV6-1	many	TRBJ2-5	TRBD2	CASSWTSGGTKETQYF
TRBV7-7	once	TRBJ2-5	.	CASSQKAATGGETQYF
TRBV7-2	few	TRBJ2-5	.	CASSPPPGRETQYF
TRBV5-5	.	TRBJ1-6	.	CASSRRPEGSPLHF
TRBV24-1	.	TRBJ1-5	.	CATSGTGNQPQHF
TRBV7-7	many	TRBJ2-2	TRBD1	CASSPTGADTGELFF
TRBV11-2	few	TRBJ2-3	.	CASSPPDGSTDTQYF
TRBV20-1	many	TRBJ1-5	.	CSAMSGTRNQPQHF
TRBV7-8	few	TRBJ1-6	.	CASRLGGPTNSPLHF
TRBV12-3/TRBV12-4	many	TRBJ1-1	.	CASSLQGATEAFF
TRBV11-1	.	TRBJ2-3	.	CASSLGLEGEDTQYF
TRBV10-2	few	TRBJ1-5	.	CASSESPGNSNQPQHF
TRBV6-1	many	TRBJ1-4	.	CASSLDGGREKLFF
TRBV29-1	once	TRBJ2-6	.	CSVGGHSSGANVLTF
TRBV7-2	many	TRBJ2-7	.	CASSRGGRGRGNYEQYF
TRBV2	many	TRBJ2-1	.	CASTGLNEQFF
TRBV6-1	few	TRBJ2-2	TRBD1	CAGLETGKGRTGELFF
TRBV11-2	few	TRBJ2-5	.	CASSSLAASLGETQYF
TRBV3-1	.	TRBJ2-7	.	CASSQTVTYEQYF
TRBV6-7	many	TRBJ2-7	.	CASSPGTAIPGYEQYF
TRBV5-1	.	TRBJ1-1	.	CASSPHRTSSNTEAFF
TRBV30	few	TRBJ1-1	.	CAWRFQMNTEAFF
TRBV7-9	.	TRBJ2-6	.	CASSFWGQKSGANVLTF
TRBV7-6	many	TRBJ2-3	.	CASSLAWQSTDTQYF
TRBV18	few	TRBJ2-7	TRBD1	CASSPTRGTASSYEQYF
TRBV27	many	TRBJ2-3	.	CASSLSSTTDTQYF
TRBV3-1	many	TRBJ2-3	TRBD2	CASSRLAGTDTQYF
TRBV15	.	TRBJ1-6	.	CATSREISSYNSPLHF
TRBV6-2/TRBV6-3	.	TRBJ2-7	.	CASRRGRVYHEQYF
TRBV7-9	few	TRBJ1-1	.	CASSKRGGRAENTEAFF